What follows describes a single T cell receptor (beta chain). The antigen remains undetermined. Germline values: CDR1 SGHDN, CDR2 FVKESK. J lost 4 bases, V lost 0 bases, and 5 bases had no gene match. The CDR3 has 17 residues. This sample was included in a study of T-cell reconstitution after alpha-beta-depleted transplantation in children. Findings and caveats of the study: In patients about two months after transplant, alpha-beta T cells reportedly arose from several hundred expanded graft clones. Elevated TCRbeta diversity at day 60 was traced, in some patients, to surviving recipient T cells and thymic progenitors. One year post-transplant, T-cell counts and diversity were largely derived from T cells produced anew.

Using unique molecular identifiers, the investigators prepared the TCRbeta library. TCRdb independently ran MiXCR on the PCR reads; one entry per CDR3 protein. This sample has a few hundred thousand distinct CDR3 sequences, with about a tenth found just once. The sample here was PBMCs, taken before TCRalphabeta/CD19-depleted stem cell transplant. This sequence originates from a boy in the first two years of life with acute myeloid leukemia, due to receive a stem cell transplant. The chain joins TRBV14 to TRBJ2-1; 11 bases fit TRBD2. Here the CDR3 reads CASSQDLAGGWYNEQFF. The CDR3 region has the DNA TGTGCCAGCAGCCAAGATCTAGCGGGAGGTTGGTACAATGAGCAGTTCTTC.